These 7 T cell receptor beta chains came from one sample sequenced in a study of blood T cell repertoires in COVID-19. Method: immunoSEQ multiplex PCR; TCRdb's copy keeps in-frame clones and lacks some. Here the sample spans 490,000 or so clones, approximately 86% being singletons. The specimen was PBMCs or T cells enriched from blood (not recorded which). All receptors come from a woman aged 55-75 years who had recovered from COVID-19.

The rearrangement joins TRBV6-2 or TRBV6-3 to TRBJ2-3; 15 bases agree with TRBD2. The J segment lost 6 bases and the V segment lost 0 bases, leaving 4 bases of the junction unmatched. The CDR3 covers 17 residues. Germline values: CDR1 MNHEY, CDR2 SVGEGT. The CDR3 DNA is TGTGCCAGCAGTTACTCTCGGACTAGCGGGGGGGAGGATACGCAGTATTTT. This gives the protein CASSYSRTSGGEDTQYF.

The rearrangement joins TRBV29-1 to TRBJ2-3; D remains ambiguous. Germline CDR1 is SQVTM and CDR2 is ANQGSEA. The CDR3 has 12 residues. The ends were cut back, 8 bases at V and 1 base at J, with 10 bases in the middle. CDR3 region: CSSIPGTDTQYF. CDR3 nucleotides: TGCAGCTCAATCCCGGGCACAGATACGCAGTATTTT.

This rearrangement joins TRBV6-5 to TRBJ1-2; TRBD1 is a possible D gene (6 bases). V was clipped by 6 bases and J by 0 bases, with 8 bases between them. CDR1 is MNHEY, CDR2 SVGAGI, per germline. This CDR3 has 13 residues. CDR3 nucleotide sequence: TGTGCCAGCAGGGGGACATCTAACTATGGCTACACCTTC. Its translation is CASRGTSNYGYTF.

The V and J genes are TRBV11-2 and TRBJ1-2; TRBD1 matches at 9 bases. Germline CDR1 SGHAT, CDR2 FQNNGV. Trimming cost V 4 bases and J 6 bases; bases outside gene matches: 6. The CDR3 covers 14 residues. The CDR3: CASSSLTGGNGYTF. The CDR3, as DNA: TGTGCCAGCAGCTCGCTCACAGGGGGCAATGGCTACACCTTC.

CDR3 sequence reads: CASSVGGMGTNEKLFF. DNA of the CDR3: TGTGCCAGCAGCGTAGGAGGGATGGGAACTAATGAAAAACTGTTTTTT. The gene calls are TRBV9 and TRBJ1-4; D not resolved. Germline-derived CDR1 and CDR2 are SGDLS and YYNGEE. With 0 bases removed from V and 1 base from J, the gap between germline ends came to 10 bases. This CDR3 spans 16 amino acids.

V usage is TRBV6-1 and J usage is TRBJ1-1; possibly TRBD1 for D (5 bases). V lost 4 bases and J lost 4, with 19 bases in between. The V gene's germline CDR1 is MNHNS and CDR2 SASEGT. The CDR3 totals 16 residues. The CDR3 nucleotides are TGTGCCAGCAGTGGGCAGGGCCAGCGCACGGGCACTGAAGCTTTCTTT. The encoded protein is CASSGQGQRTGTEAFF.

This chain links TRBV9 with TRBJ2-1, with 11 bases that match TRBD2. CDR3 length: 16 amino acids. In germline, CDR1 is SGDLS, CDR2 YYNGEE. Trimming cost V 3 bases and J 3 bases; bases outside gene matches: 5. This CDR3 is CASSETTSGGYNEQFF. For the CDR3, the DNA is TGTGCCAGCAGCGAGACCACTAGCGGGGGCTACAATGAGCAGTTCTTC.